The 23 T cell receptor beta chains presented below share a single source sample, sequenced in a study of patients and donors after allogeneic stem cell transplantation (dated by TCRdb to the early 2020s). Library preparation used RT-PCR. Data came from a NextSeq 550. TCRdb applied fastp at Q25 and MiXCR to the public reads, then kept only in-frame beta chains. Rows are combined by CDR3 protein, so each entry shows the most common genes and DNA. This sample is represented by fewer than 25,000 distinct CDR3 sequences; roughly 43% of them were singletons. The biggest ten clones account for 60% to 85% of the sample. The sample comprised blood, either unsorted or a sorted T cell fraction (not recorded which). The source is a human donor who was either an allogeneic HSCT recipient or a stem cell or donor lymphocyte infusion donor (not recorded which). It is not recorded whose cells these are; they may come from a transplant donor.

In this sample, this clonotype turned up a few times. The chain couples TRBV6-1 to TRBJ1-5; 8 bases align to TRBD1. In germline, CDR1 is MNHNS, CDR2 SASEGT. Trimming at V came to 4 bases and at J to 7 bases, leaving 3 bases not matched to a gene. The CDR3 length is 13 residues. The CDR3 DNA reads as TGTGCCAGCAGTGGGACAGGGCACCAGCCCCAGCATTTT. Its protein product is CASSGTGHQPQHF.

The rearrangement uses TRBV7-6 and TRBJ1-5, with a tentative D call TRBD1 (6 bases). CDR1 SGHVS and CDR2 FNYEAQ come from the germline V gene. V gave up 1 base and J gave up 5 bases, with 6 bases separating them. This CDR3 is built from 13 residues. CDR3 loop: CASSLDRDQPQHF. Written as DNA, the CDR3 is TGTGCCAGCAGCTTAGACAGGGATCAGCCCCAGCATTTT.

This clonotype has a handful of counts. The V and J genes are TRBV27 and TRBJ1-6, with D maybe TRBD1 (5 bases). From germline, CDR1 is MNHEY and CDR2 SMNVEV (reference sequence). The CDR3 sequence is 11 residues long. The V gene lost 2 bases and the J gene lost 14 bases, with 7 bases spanning the gap. The CDR3 reads CASSLGGSLHF. In nucleotides, the CDR3 is TGTGCCAGCAGTTTAGGGGGGTCCCTCCACTTT.

The chain joins TRBV5-1 to TRBJ2-7; perhaps TRBD1 as D (5 bases). The germline V gene has CDR1 SGHRS and CDR2 YFSETQ. CDR3 length: 12 amino acids. Trimming removed 2 bases from V and 3 bases from J, with 6 bases in between. CDR3 protein: CASSFQGYEQYF. Here the CDR3 DNA reads TGCGCCAGCAGCTTCCAGGGCTACGAGCAGTACTTC.

The CDR3 DNA sequence: TGTGCCAGCAGCTTACGCTGGACAGGTCAAAATGAAAAACTGTTTTTT. Its protein is CASSLRWTGQNEKLFF. The genes are TRBV7-8 and TRBJ1-4; TRBD1 aligns across 7 bases. The V segment lost 2 bases and the J segment 5 bases; nucleotides outside the gene matches: 8. Germline V lookup: CDR1 SGHVS, CDR2 FQNEAQ. This CDR3 is 16 amino acids long.

In its sample, this clonotype was seen once. This rearrangement joins TRBV19 to TRBJ1-2; D unresolved. This CDR3 has 12 residues. Germline CDR1 is LNHDA and CDR2 is SQIVND (reference sequence). V gave up 5 bases and J gave up 5 bases, with 9 bases separating them. The chain's CDR3 is CASSPGPYGYTF. As DNA, the CDR3 is TGTGCCAGTAGTCCGGGCCCGTATGGCTACACCTTC.

The rearrangement joins TRBV27 to TRBJ2-3, with 9 bases lining up with TRBD2. CDR1 is MNHEY, CDR2 SMNVEV, per germline (reference sequence). The ends lost 4 bases at V and 0 bases at J; junction bases unmatched: 2. The CDR3 length is 15 residues. CDR3 DNA sequence: TGTGCCAGCAGTTCTAGCGGGGCTAGCACAGATACGCAGTATTTT. This codes for CASSSSGASTDTQYF.

This clonotype was recorded a few times. This chain uses TRBV3-1 with TRBJ1-1, with 8 nucleotides matching TRBD1. The CDR3 consists of 11 residues. CDR1 is LGHDT, CDR2 YNNKEL, per germline (reference sequence). V shed 3 bases, J shed 10 bases, and the junction held 1 base outside the gene matches. Written as DNA, the CDR3 is TGTGCCAGCAGCCACACAGGGGGAGCTTTCTTT. As protein: CASSHTGGAFF.

The chain is built from TRBV28 and TRBJ2-5; D is possibly TRBD2 (7 bases). The CDR3 contains 15 residues. V gave up 2 bases and J gave up 0 bases, with 10 bases separating them. Per germline, CDR1 MDHEN and CDR2 SYDVKM. This CDR3 reads CASSLGGAYQETQYF. The CDR3 DNA reads as TGTGCCAGCAGTTTAGGGGGGGCGTACCAAGAGACCCAGTACTTC. The full variable domain, completed using reference TRBV28 and TRBJ2-5, is DVKVTQSSRYLVKRTGEKVFLECVQDMDHENMFWYRQDPGLGLRLIYFSYDVKMKEKGDIPEGYSVSREKKERFSLILESASTNQTSMYLCASSLGGAYQETQYFGPGTRLLVL.

The CDR3 loop reads CASSQPGEATNEKLFF. The CDR3 nucleotides are TGTGCCAGCAGCCAACCCGGGGAAGCAACTAATGAAAAACTGTTTTTT. V gene TRBV12-3 or TRBV12-4 combines with J gene TRBJ1-4; no clear D. This CDR3 comprises 16 residues. V gave up 6 bases and J gave up 0 bases, with 14 bases separating them.

This clonotype turned up a few times. The rearrangement joins TRBV7-9 to TRBJ2-5; D possibly corresponds to TRBD1 (5 bases). The CDR3 runs 13 residues. Trimming removed 1 base from V and 3 bases from J, with 6 bases in between. Germline V gene lookup returns CDR1 SEHNR and CDR2 FQNEAQ (reference sequence). The CDR3, as DNA: TGTGCCAGCAGCTTAGTCAGGGAAGAGACCCAGTACTTC. Its protein product is CASSLVREETQYF.

This clonotype was counted between two and nine times. The chain employs TRBV5-1 and TRBJ2-3, with 10 bases aligning to TRBD2. Germline V CDR1 and CDR2: SGHRS, YFSETQ. The J segment lost 4 bases and the V segment lost 0 bases, leaving 2 bases of the junction unmatched. This CDR3 comprises 15 residues. The CDR3 loop reads CASSLDGTSADTQYF. The DNA for the CDR3 is TGCGCCAGCAGCTTGGATGGGACTAGCGCAGATACGCAGTATTTT.

The chain combines TRBV5-6 with TRBJ1-5; possibly TRBD1 for D (5 bases). The germline V gene encodes CDR1 SGHDT and CDR2 YYEEEE. CDR3 length equals 14 residues. Trimming removed 0 bases from V and 4 bases from J, with 8 bases in between. As DNA, the CDR3 is TGTGCCAGCAGCTTGGCGGGGCCAAATCAGCCCCAGCATTTT. Translation: CASSLAGPNQPQHF.

The rearrangement joins TRBV6-6 to TRBJ1-6; D is unresolved. CDR3 size: 12 residues. Germline V lookup: CDR1 MNHNY, CDR2 SVGAGI (reference sequence). Trimming stripped 2 bases from V and 12 bases from J, with 8 bases between. The CDR3 bases are TGTGCCAGCAGTTACCCCGGTCTACCCCTCCACTTT. It yields the protein CASSYPGLPLHF.

The rearrangement links TRBV3-1 to TRBJ1-3, with a possible D match to TRBD1 (5 bases). CDR1 is LGHDT, CDR2 YNNKEL, per germline (reference sequence). Between the trimmed V and J ends, which lost 6 bases and 0 bases, there was a span of 12 bases. This CDR3 is built from 15 residues. The CDR3 sequence: CASRLTAYSGNTIYF. CDR3 in DNA: TGTGCCAGCAGGCTGACAGCTTACTCTGGAAACACCATATATTTT.

The chain links TRBV23-1 to TRBJ1-1; the match to TRBD1 covers 9 bases. TRBV23-1 is marked as an open reading frame, function uncertain. Germline trimming cut 2 bases from V and 4 bases from J; bases unmatched to any gene: 8. The CDR3 is 16 residues long. The CDR3 nucleotides read TGCGCCAGCAGTCAACGAGGACAGGGGCCAACCACTGAAGCTTTCTTT. It yields the protein CASSQRGQGPTTEAFF.

This clonotype was found a few times. V gene TRBV11-1 combines with J gene TRBJ2-3; weak D call: TRBD1 (5 bases). The CDR3 runs 14 residues. The V end was cut by 5 bases, the J end by 1 base, with 10 bases between. The germline V gene encodes CDR1 SGHAT and CDR2 FQDESV (reference sequence). CDR3 region: CASSPWTRTDTQYF. CDR3 sequence (DNA): TGTGCCAGCAGCCCTTGGACACGCACAGATACGCAGTATTTT.

The chain combines TRBV5-5 with TRBJ1-3; TRBD1 agrees at 9 bases. V gave up 3 bases and J gave up 3 bases; unmatched junction bases: 1. Germline values: CDR1 SGHKS, CDR2 YYEKEE (reference sequence). CDR3 length: 14 residues. The CDR3 is CASSWTGVGNTIYF. In nucleotides, the CDR3 is TGTGCCAGCAGCTGGACAGGGGTTGGAAACACCATATATTTT. Together with reference TRBV5-5 and TRBJ1-3, the CDR3 gives the full variable domain: DAGVTQSPTHLIKTRGQQVTLRCSPISGHKSVSWYQQVLGQGPQFIFQYYEKEERGRGNFPDRFSARQFPNYSSELNVNALLLGDSALYLCASSWTGVGNTIYFGEGSWLTVV.

The gene calls are TRBV7-9 and TRBJ1-5; D is ambiguous. Germline assignment: CDR1 SEHNR and CDR2 FQNEAQ (reference sequence). Trimming shortened V by 5 bases and J by 6 bases, and 17 bases separated the two germline ends. This CDR3 is 15 amino acids long. The CDR3 sequence is CASSPFADGRQPQHF. The CDR3 region has the DNA TGTGCCAGCAGCCCGTTCGCGGACGGTCGTCAGCCCCAGCATTTT.

V and J are TRBV2 and TRBJ2-7; no definite D call. CDR1 and CDR2 (germline): SNHLY, FYNNEI. V was shortened by 7 bases and J by 0 bases, with 10 bases between the two germline ends. This CDR3 comprises 13 residues. The CDR3 nucleotides read TGTGCCAGCATCACCGGGTCCTCCTACGAGCAGTACTTC. Amino acid sequence: CASITGSSYEQYF.

This rearrangement joins TRBV14 to TRBJ2-1; 9 positions match TRBD2. The CDR3 runs 17 residues. J gave up 0 bases and V 0 bases, and 3 bases lay outside the gene matches. CDR1 and CDR2 from the germline V gene are SGHDN and FVKESK. The DNA of the CDR3 is TGTGCCAGCAGCCAAGAATTAGCGGGGGTCTCCTACAATGAGCAGTTCTTC. It specifies CASSQELAGVSYNEQFF.

A few counts support this clonotype. The chain employs TRBV4-2 and TRBJ1-4, with D perhaps TRBD1 (6 bases). The CDR3 is 16 residues long. From germline, CDR1 is LGHNA and CDR2 YNFKEQ. With 0 bases removed from V and 7 bases from J, the gap between germline ends came to 15 bases. The CDR3 region has the DNA TGTGCCAGCAGCCAAGAAGCGAGGGAAGGGGGTGAAAAACTGTTTTTT. Translated: CASSQEAREGGEKLFF.

This clonotype was counted between two and nine times. The chain carries TRBV12-3 or TRBV12-4 and TRBJ1-5; weak D call: TRBD1 (5 bases). This CDR3 comprises 16 residues. The V gene lost 6 bases and the J gene lost 0 bases, with 15 bases spanning the gap. The CDR3 sequence is CASSPPGKYSNQPQHF. The DNA of the CDR3 is TGTGCCAGCAGCCCTCCAGGGAAATATAGCAATCAGCCCCAGCATTTT.